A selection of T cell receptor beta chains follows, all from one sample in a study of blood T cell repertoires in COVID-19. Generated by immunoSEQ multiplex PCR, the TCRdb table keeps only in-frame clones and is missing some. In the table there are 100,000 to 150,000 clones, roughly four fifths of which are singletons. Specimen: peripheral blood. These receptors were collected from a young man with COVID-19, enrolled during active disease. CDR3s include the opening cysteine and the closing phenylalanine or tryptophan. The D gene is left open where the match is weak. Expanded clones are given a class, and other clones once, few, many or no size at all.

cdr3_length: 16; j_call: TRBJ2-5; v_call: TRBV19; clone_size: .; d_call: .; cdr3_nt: TGTGCCAGTAGTATTTTAGGGGGAGCTACACAGGAGACCCAGTACTTC; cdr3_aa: CASSILGGATQETQYF
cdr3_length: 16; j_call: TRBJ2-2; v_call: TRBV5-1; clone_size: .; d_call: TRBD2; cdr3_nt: TGCGCCAGCAGCTTTATTAGCGGGCCCCACACCGGGGAGCTGTTTTTT; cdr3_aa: CASSFISGPHTGELFF
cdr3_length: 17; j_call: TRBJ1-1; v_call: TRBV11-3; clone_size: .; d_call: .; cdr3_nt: TGTGCCAGCAGCTACGGGGGGGCAGGGGCTATGAACACTGAAGCTTTCTTT; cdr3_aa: CASSYGGAGAMNTEAFF
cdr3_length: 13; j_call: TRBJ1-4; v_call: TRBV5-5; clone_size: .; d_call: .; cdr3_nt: TGTGCCAGCAGCCCGGACACCAATGAAAAACTGTTTTTT; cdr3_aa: CASSPDTNEKLFF
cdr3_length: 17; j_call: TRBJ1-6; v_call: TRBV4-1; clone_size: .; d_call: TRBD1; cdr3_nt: TGCGCCAGCAGCCAAGATTTATCGGGACAGGTTAATTCACCCCTCCACTTT; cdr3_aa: CASSQDLSGQVNSPLHF
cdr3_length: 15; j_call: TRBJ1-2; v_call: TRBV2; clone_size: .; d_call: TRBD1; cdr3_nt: TGTGCCAGCAGTCGGAAGACAGGGGGCGACTATGGCTACACCTTC; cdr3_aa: CASSRKTGGDYGYTF
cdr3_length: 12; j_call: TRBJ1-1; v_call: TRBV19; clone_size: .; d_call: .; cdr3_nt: TGTGCCAGTAGTATGGACCGACAGGAAGCTTTCTTT; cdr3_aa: CASSMDRQEAFF
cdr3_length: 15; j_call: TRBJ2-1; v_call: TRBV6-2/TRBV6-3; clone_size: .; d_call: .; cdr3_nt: TGTGCCAGCAGTCAAACTAGAAACGGGTACAATGAGCAGTTCTTC; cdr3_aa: CASSQTRNGYNEQFF
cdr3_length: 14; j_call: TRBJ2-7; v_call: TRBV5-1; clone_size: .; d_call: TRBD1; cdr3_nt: TGCGCCAGCAGCACGACAGGGGTTTCCTACGAGCAGTACTTC; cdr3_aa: CASSTTGVSYEQYF
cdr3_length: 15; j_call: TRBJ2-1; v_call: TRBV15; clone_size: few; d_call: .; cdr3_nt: TGTGCCACCAGTCGGGAGTTGAGCTCCTACAATGAGCAGTTCTTC; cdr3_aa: CATSRELSSYNEQFF
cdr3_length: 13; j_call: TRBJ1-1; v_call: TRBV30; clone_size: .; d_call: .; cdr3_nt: TGTGCCTGGAGTCGGGAGGTGAACACTGAAGCTTTCTTT; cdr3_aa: CAWSREVNTEAFF
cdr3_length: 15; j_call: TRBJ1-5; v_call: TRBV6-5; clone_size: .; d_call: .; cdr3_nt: TGTGCCAGCAGTTCGCAGGATTATAGCAATCAGCCCCAGCATTTT; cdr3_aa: CASSSQDYSNQPQHF
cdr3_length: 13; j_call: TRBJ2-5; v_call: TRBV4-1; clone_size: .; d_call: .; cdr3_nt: TGCGCCAGCAGCCAATTCCCACAAGAGACCCAGTACTTC; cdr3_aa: CASSQFPQETQYF
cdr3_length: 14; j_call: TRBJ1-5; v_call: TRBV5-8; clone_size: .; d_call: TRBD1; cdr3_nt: TGTGCCAGCAGCTTGAGACAGGGGAAGCAGCCCCAGCATTTT; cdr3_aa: CASSLRQGKQPQHF